This T cell receptor (beta chain) was sequenced for a study of OX40 agonist ivuxolimab in advanced cancers. Overall study: Administration of intravenous ivuxolimab to patients occurred every 2 weeks at 0.01 to 10 mg/kg. It was permissible to have had prior anti-PD-1, anti-PD-L1 or anti-CTLA-4 therapy, and about 40% had some.

Libraries were prepared by immunoSEQ multiplex PCR; TCRdb keeps only in-frame clonotypes and omits some of them. Among approximately 56,000 clones listed, less than 90% were seen once. Patients were ruled out by autoimmune disease history or systemic immunosuppression. Between the trimmed V and J ends, which lost 6 bases and 1 base, there was a span of 12 bases. From germline, CDR1 is MNHEY and CDR2 SVGAGI. The CDR3 covers 15 residues. Material: CD4+ or CD8+ T cells sorted from blood, obtained in a trial of the OX40 agonist ivuxolimab. The chain couples TRBV6-5 to TRBJ2-2; perhaps TRBD1 as D (6 bases). The source is an adult with an advanced solid tumor such as melanoma, head and neck, liver or kidney cancer. In DNA form, the CDR3 reads TGTGCCAGCAGAAGTCCGGGACAGAACACCGGGGAGCTGTTTTTT. Its translation is CASRSPGQNTGELFF.